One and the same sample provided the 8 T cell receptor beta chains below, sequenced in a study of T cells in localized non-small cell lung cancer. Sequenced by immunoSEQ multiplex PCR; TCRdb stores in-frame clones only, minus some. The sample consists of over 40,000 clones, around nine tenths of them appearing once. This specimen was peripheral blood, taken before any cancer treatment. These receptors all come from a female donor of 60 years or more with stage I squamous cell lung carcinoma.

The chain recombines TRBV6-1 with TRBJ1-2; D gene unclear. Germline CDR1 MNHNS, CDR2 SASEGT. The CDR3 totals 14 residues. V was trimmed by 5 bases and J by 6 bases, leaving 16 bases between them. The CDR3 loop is CASSRNSGIDGYTF. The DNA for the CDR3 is TGTGCCAGCAGTCGAAATTCAGGAATTGATGGCTACACCTTC.

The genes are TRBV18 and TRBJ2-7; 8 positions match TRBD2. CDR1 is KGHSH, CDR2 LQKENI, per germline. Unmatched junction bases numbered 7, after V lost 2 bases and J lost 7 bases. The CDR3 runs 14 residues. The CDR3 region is CASSPRSGSVEQYF. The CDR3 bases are TGTGCCAGCTCACCAAGGAGCGGGAGCGTTGAGCAGTACTTC.

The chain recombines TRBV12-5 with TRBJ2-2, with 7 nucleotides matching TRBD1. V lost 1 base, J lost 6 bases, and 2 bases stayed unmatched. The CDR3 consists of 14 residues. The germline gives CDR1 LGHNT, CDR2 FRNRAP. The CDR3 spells CASGLGGTAGELFF. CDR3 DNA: TGTGCTAGTGGTTTGGGGGGGACAGCCGGGGAGCTGTTTTTT.

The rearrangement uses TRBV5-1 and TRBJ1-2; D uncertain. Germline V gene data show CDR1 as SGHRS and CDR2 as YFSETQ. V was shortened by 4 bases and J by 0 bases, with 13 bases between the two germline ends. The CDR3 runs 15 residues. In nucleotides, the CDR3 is TGCGCCAGCAGCCCTGACGATGGAGCTAACTATGGCTACACCTTC. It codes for CASSPDDGANYGYTF.

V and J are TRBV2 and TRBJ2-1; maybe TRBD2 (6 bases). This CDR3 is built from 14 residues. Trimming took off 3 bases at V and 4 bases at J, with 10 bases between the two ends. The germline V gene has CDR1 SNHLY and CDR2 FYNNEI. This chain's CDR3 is CASSDGDFYNEQFF. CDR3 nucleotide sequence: TGTGCCAGCAGTGATGGGGACTTTTACAATGAGCAGTTCTTC.

DNA for the CDR3: TGTGCCAGCAGCTTAACGAGGGCTAGCGGGAGCATCGGGGAGCTGTTTTTT. This encodes CASSLTRASGSIGELFF. The rearrangement joins TRBV7-3 to TRBJ2-2, with TRBD2 matching 10 bases. Germline-derived CDR1 and CDR2 are SGHTA and FQGTGA. Unmatched junction bases numbered 8, after V lost 0 bases and J lost 7 bases. This CDR3 is 17 amino acids long. The full variable domain, in which reference TRBV7-3 and TRBJ2-2 provide the parts outside the CDR3, is GAGVSQTPSNKVTEKGKYVELRCDPISGHTALYWYRQSLGQGPEFLIYFQGTGAADDSGLPNDRFFAVRPEGSVSTLKIQRTERGDSAVYLCASSLTRASGSIGELFFGEGSRLTVL.

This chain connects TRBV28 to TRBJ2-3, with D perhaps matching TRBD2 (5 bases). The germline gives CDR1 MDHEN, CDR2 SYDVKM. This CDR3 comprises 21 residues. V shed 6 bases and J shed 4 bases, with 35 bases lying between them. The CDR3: CASSLSWVLDSASPRPDTQYF. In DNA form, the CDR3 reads TGTGCCAGCAGCCTTAGTTGGGTGCTGGACTCAGCATCCCCGAGGCCAGATACGCAGTATTTT.

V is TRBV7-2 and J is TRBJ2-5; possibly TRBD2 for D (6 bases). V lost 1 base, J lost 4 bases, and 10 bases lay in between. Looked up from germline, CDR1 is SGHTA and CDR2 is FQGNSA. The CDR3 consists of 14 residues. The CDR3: CASSLVLRGETQYF. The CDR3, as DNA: TGTGCCAGCAGCTTAGTCCTGCGGGGAGAGACCCAGTACTTC.